This T cell receptor (beta chain) was identified during a study of control samples from healthy donors and cancer patients. CDR3 length: 14 amino acids. Germline CDR1 SGHRS, CDR2 YFSETQ. Trimming stripped 7 bases from V and 2 bases from J, with 16 bases between. The data were produced by immunoSEQ multiplex PCR, yet TCRdb's version contains in-frame clones alone and is incomplete. The data show tens of thousands of clones, with roughly 90% seen just once and more than 5.5% held by the top ten. The receptor comes from a woman aged 45-59 years in good health. Material: blood. This chain connects TRBV5-1 to TRBJ2-7; D ambiguous. The DNA for the CDR3 is TGCGCCAGCCGCCCCTTGCCAGAGACCTACGAGCAGTACTTC. Translated, it gives CASRPLPETYEQYF.